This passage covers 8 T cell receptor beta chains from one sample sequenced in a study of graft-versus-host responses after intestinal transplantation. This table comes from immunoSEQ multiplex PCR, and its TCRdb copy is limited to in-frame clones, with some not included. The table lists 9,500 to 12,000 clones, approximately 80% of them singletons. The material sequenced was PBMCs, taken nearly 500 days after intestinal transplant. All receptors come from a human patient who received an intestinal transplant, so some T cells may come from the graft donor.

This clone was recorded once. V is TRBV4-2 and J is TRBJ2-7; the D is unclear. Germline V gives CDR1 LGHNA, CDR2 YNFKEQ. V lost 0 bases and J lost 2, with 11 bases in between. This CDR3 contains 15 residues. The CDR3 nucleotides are TGTGCCAGCAGCCAAGAGGCAGTCAACCCCTACGAGCAGTACTTC. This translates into CASSQEAVNPYEQYF.

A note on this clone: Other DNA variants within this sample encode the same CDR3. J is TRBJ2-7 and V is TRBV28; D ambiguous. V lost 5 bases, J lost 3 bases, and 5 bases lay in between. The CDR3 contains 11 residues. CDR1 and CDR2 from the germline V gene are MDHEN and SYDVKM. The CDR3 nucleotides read TGTGCCAGCAGTCTATACTACGAGCAGTACTTC. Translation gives CASSLYYEQYF.

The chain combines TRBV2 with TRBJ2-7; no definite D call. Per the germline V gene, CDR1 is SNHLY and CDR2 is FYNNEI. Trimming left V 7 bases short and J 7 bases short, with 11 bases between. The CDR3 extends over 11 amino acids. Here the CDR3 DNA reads TGTGCCAGCACTATAAAAAGGGAGCAGTACTTC. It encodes CASTIKREQYF.

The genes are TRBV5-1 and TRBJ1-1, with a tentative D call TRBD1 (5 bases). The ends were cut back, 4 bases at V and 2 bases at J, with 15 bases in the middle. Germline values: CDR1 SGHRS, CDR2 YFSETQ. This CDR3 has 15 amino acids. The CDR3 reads CASSQAAGANTEAFF. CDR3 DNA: TGCGCCAGCAGCCAAGCCGCCGGGGCCAACACTGAAGCTTTCTTT.

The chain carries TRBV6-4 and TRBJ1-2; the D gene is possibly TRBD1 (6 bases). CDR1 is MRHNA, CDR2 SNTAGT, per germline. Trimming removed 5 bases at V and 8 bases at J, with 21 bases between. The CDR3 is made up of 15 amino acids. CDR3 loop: CASSPEIQGSGGYTF. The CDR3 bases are TGTGCCAGCAGTCCCGAGATCCAGGGGTCGGGCGGCTACACCTTC.

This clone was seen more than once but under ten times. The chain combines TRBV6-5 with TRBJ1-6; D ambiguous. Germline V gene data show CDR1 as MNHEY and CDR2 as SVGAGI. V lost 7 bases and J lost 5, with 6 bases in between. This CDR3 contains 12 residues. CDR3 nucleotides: TGTGCCAGCACCCGAAATAATTCACCCCTCCACTTT. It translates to CASTRNNSPLHF.

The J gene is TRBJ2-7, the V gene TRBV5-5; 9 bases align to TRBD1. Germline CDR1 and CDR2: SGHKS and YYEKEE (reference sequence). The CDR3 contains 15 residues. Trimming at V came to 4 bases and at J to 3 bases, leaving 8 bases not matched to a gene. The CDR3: CASSNDRGEDYEQYF. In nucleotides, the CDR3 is TGTGCCAGCAGCAACGACAGGGGGGAGGACTACGAGCAGTACTTC.

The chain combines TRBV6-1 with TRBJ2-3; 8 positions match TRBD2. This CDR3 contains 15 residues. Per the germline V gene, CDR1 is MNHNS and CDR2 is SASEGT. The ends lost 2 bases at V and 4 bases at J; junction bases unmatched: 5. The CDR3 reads CASSERGGLADTQYF. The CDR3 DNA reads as TGTGCCAGCAGTGAACGGGGGGGGTTGGCAGATACGCAGTATTTT.